These 30 T cell receptor beta chains originate from one sample sequenced in a study of cytomegalovirus exposure and HLA in healthy donors. PCR primers comprised 60 Vbeta and 13 Jbeta primers. Some clones are missing from TCRdb's copy, which holds only in-frame ones; the method was immunoSEQ multiplex PCR. This table holds 150,000 to 200,000 clones, 80% to 85% found once. Sample: PBMCs. These receptors came from a woman between 18 and 29 years old in good health and CMV-seropositive.

The rearrangement uses TRBV18 and TRBJ2-3; 9 bases are a match to TRBD2. The CDR3 is 15 residues long. The V gene's germline CDR1 is KGHSH and CDR2 LQKENI. V lost 6 bases and J lost 0; bases outside the gene matches: 4. The CDR3 DNA is TGTGCCAGCTCGCCGCGGGGGGGCAGCACAGATACGCAGTATTTT. This sequence encodes CASSPRGGSTDTQYF.

A single count supports this clone. V is TRBV2 and J is TRBJ2-5; TRBD2 matches at 15 bases. V was clipped by 6 bases and J by 3 bases; unmatched bases: 14. Germline V CDR1 and CDR2: SNHLY, FYNNEI. The CDR3 runs to 19 residues. CDR3 protein: CASRATLGTSGGSEETQYF. For the CDR3, the DNA is TGTGCCAGCAGGGCAACTTTGGGGACTAGCGGGGGGTCAGAAGAGACCCAGTACTTC. The variable domain in full, with the rest retrieved from reference TRBV2 and TRBJ2-5, is EPEVTQTPSHQVTQMGQEVILRCVPISNHLYFYWYRQILGQKVEFLVSFYNNEISEKSEIFDDQFSVERPDGSNFTLKIRSTKLEDSAMYFCASRATLGTSGGSEETQYFGPGTRLLVL.

The V gene is TRBV19, the J gene TRBJ1-5; D possibly corresponds to TRBD1 (6 bases). Germline assignment: CDR1 LNHDA and CDR2 SQIVND (reference sequence). CDR3 length: 14 residues. The CDR3 is CAGGGHFTNQPQHF. The CDR3 DNA reads as TGTGCAGGGGGGGGGCACTTTACCAATCAGCCCCAGCATTTT.

The chain carries TRBV7-8 and TRBJ1-2; D gene unclear. Trimming took off 5 bases at V and 7 bases at J, with 11 bases between the two ends. In germline, CDR1 is SGHVS, CDR2 FQNEAQ. The CDR3 is 12 residues long. DNA for the CDR3: TGTGCCAGCAGCCCTAGGCTTGGTGGCTACACCTTC. Translated: CASSPRLGGYTF. Full variable domain (remainder filled in from reference TRBV7-8 and TRBJ1-2): GAGVSQSPRYKVAKRGQDVALRCDPISGHVSLFWYQQALGQGPEFLTYFQNEAQLDKSGLPSDRFFAERPEGSVSTLKIQRTQQEDSAVYLCASSPRLGGYTFGSGTRLTVV.

This clone was detected a few times. The chain has TRBV5-5 and TRBJ1-6; 8 bases are shared with TRBD1. Germline V gives CDR1 SGHKS, CDR2 YYEKEE (reference sequence). The J segment lost 10 bases and the V segment lost 3 bases, leaving 6 bases of the junction unmatched. The CDR3 covers 14 residues. The CDR3 region has the DNA TGTGCCAGCAGCTGGCAGGGGGCGCAGTCACCCCTCCACTTT. The encoded protein is CASSWQGAQSPLHF.

The gene calls are TRBV18 and TRBJ1-6; TRBD1 might be the D (5 bases). Germline-derived CDR1 and CDR2 are KGHSH and LQKENI. The CDR3 spans 17 residues. Trimming removed 6 bases from V and 2 bases from J, with 17 bases in between. The CDR3 DNA is TGTGCCAGCTCGCAGGGATCTCCCCTCACCTATAATTCACCCCTCCACTTT. As protein: CASSQGSPLTYNSPLHF.

The chain couples TRBV21-1 to TRBJ1-5; no DNA check was done on the table's D call, TRBD1. TRBV21-1 has pseudogene status. This CDR3 is 13 amino acids long. This CDR3 reads CAVPSRQNQPQHF. DNA of the CDR3: TGTGCCGTACCGTCGAGACAAAATCAGCCCCAGCATTTT.

The chain combines TRBV5-5 with TRBJ2-4; D call uncertain. CDR1 and CDR2 (germline): SGHKS, YYEKEE (reference sequence). The CDR3 spans 14 residues. The V gene lost 4 bases and the J gene lost 6 bases, with 14 bases spanning the gap. The CDR3 sequence is CASSPLARLNIQYF. CDR3 nucleotide sequence: TGTGCCAGCAGCCCGCTTGCGCGCTTAAACATTCAGTACTTC.

This clone was seen a single time. J is TRBJ1-1 and V is TRBV6-4, with D perhaps matching TRBD1 (5 bases). Germline V lookup: CDR1 MRHNA, CDR2 SNTAGT. The CDR3 length is 19 residues. The ends were cut back, 6 bases at V and 4 bases at J, with 30 bases in the middle. CDR3 nucleotide sequence: TGTGCCAGCAGCCCCGGAGGAAACGGAGGGGAAGTCTGGGGCACTGAAGCTTTCTTT. Protein product: CASSPGGNGGEVWGTEAFF.

The gene calls are TRBV5-5 and TRBJ2-5, with 10 bases that match TRBD2. Looked up from germline, CDR1 is SGHKS and CDR2 is YYEKEE (reference sequence). V trimming: 4 bases; J trimming: 4 bases; junction bases outside the gene matches: 10. The CDR3 contains 16 residues. CDR3 in amino acids: CASSEWSSGGGETQYF. CDR3 DNA: TGTGCCAGCAGCGAGTGGTCAAGCGGGGGGGGAGAGACCCAGTACTTC.

This clone was picked up one time. The J gene is TRBJ2-2, the V gene TRBV2; TRBD1 agrees at 9 bases. The ends lost 6 bases at V and 4 bases at J; junction bases unmatched: 3. Germline V CDR1 and CDR2: SNHLY, FYNNEI. CDR3 size: 14 residues. DNA of the CDR3: TGTGCCAGCAGAGGGACAGGGAGCACCGGGGAGCTGTTTTTT. It encodes CASRGTGSTGELFF.

This clone has only one observation. The chain combines TRBV9 with TRBJ2-5; 9 nucleotides align to TRBD1. The CDR3 covers 14 residues. J lost 5 bases, V lost 4 bases, and 6 bases had no gene match. The germline CDR1 and CDR2 sequences are SGDLS and YYNGEE. The CDR3 DNA reads as TGTGCCAGCAGCTTAGGGACAGGGTGGGAGACCCAGTACTTC. Translated, it gives CASSLGTGWETQYF.

The rearrangement links TRBV9 to TRBJ1-2; D remains unclear. Germline V CDR1 and CDR2: SGDLS, YYNGEE. The CDR3 sequence is 15 residues long. V dropped 0 bases and J dropped 7 bases, with 16 bases sitting between them. Here the CDR3 reads CASSVDSNGGTGYTF. The CDR3 bases are TGTGCCAGCAGCGTAGATTCCAACGGAGGCACTGGCTACACCTTC.

In DNA, the CDR3 is TGTGCCAGCAGCCGAACAGGGGGGGAGAACACTGAAGCTTTCTTT. It yields the protein CASSRTGGENTEAFF. V and J are TRBV5-5 and TRBJ1-1; 8 nucleotides match TRBD1. Per germline, CDR1 SGHKS and CDR2 YYEKEE (reference sequence). The ends lost 4 bases at V and 1 base at J; junction bases unmatched: 6. This CDR3 contains 15 residues.

V usage is TRBV7-9 and J usage is TRBJ2-3, with 11 bases identical to TRBD2. Trimming removed 3 bases from V and 7 bases from J; junction bases left unmatched: 9. The CDR3 is made up of 16 amino acids. Germline CDR1 reads SEHNR; CDR2 reads FQNEAQ (reference sequence). CDR3 DNA: TGTGCCAGCAGCTTTATAGCGGGGGGGCCGAGCCATACGCAGTATTTT. It is translated as CASSFIAGGPSHTQYF.

This chain uses TRBV30 with TRBJ1-2; TRBD1 matches at 7 bases. Germline V gene lookup returns CDR1 GTSNPN and CDR2 SVGIG (reference sequence). The V and J ends lost 0 bases and 6 bases, in that order; junction bases with no gene match: 10. The CDR3 consists of 15 residues. The CDR3 bases are TGTGCCTGGAGTGTACCTCGGACAGGAGGACATGGCTACACCTTC. Translated, it gives CAWSVPRTGGHGYTF.

V and J are TRBV6-5 and TRBJ1-1, with a possible D match to TRBD1 (6 bases). V dropped 0 bases and J dropped 1 base, with 6 bases sitting between them. This CDR3 contains 14 residues. From germline, CDR1 is MNHEY and CDR2 SVGAGI. The chain's CDR3 is CASSYSDRNTEAFF. The CDR3 DNA follows: TGTGCCAGCAGTTACTCGGACAGGAACACTGAAGCTTTCTTT.

This sequence joins TRBV13 and TRBJ2-2, with 7 bases identical to TRBD2. The CDR3 loop spans 19 amino acids. Germline CDR1 reads PRHDT; CDR2 reads FYEKMQ (reference sequence). With V trimmed by 8 bases and J by 2 bases, 20 bases remained unmatched. CDR3 DNA: TGTGCCAGCGAGTTGGCGGGGGACGCGGAGGCGGACAACACCGGGGAGCTGTTTTTT. Its translation is CASELAGDAEADNTGELFF.

The V call is TRBV6-1, the J call TRBJ1-1; TRBD1 might be the D (6 bases). The CDR3 has 14 residues. Between the trimmed V and J ends, which lost 7 bases and 11 bases, there was a span of 23 bases. Germline V gene sequence: CDR1 MNHNS, CDR2 SASEGT. The CDR3 here is CASTPGHSTGEAFF. CDR3 nucleotides: TGTGCCAGCACCCCGGGACATTCCACAGGAGAGGCTTTCTTT.

The chain carries TRBV13 and TRBJ2-1, with 10 bases identical to TRBD2. Trimming took 4 bases from V and 7 from J; bases not matched to a gene: 13. Looked up from germline, CDR1 is PRHDT and CDR2 is FYEKMQ (reference sequence). This CDR3 region has 17 residues. Here the CDR3 reads CASSSSGSGGAGNEQFF. The CDR3 DNA reads TGTGCCAGCAGCTCCTCAGGAAGCGGGGGGGCAGGGAATGAGCAGTTCTTC.

The V and J genes are TRBV5-4 and TRBJ1-2; TRBD1 agrees at 9 bases. Germline loops: CDR1 SGHNT, CDR2 YYREEE (reference sequence). The CDR3 sequence is 14 residues long. With V trimmed by 7 bases and J by 4 bases, 8 bases remained unmatched. The CDR3 coding sequence is TGTGCCAGCGGAACAGGGGGCGCTGGCTATGGCTACACCTTC. Amino acids: CASGTGGAGYGYTF.

The chain recombines TRBV5-1 with TRBJ2-7; 7 nucleotides align to TRBD1. Unmatched junction bases numbered 6, after V lost 0 bases and J lost 3 bases. Germline loops: CDR1 SGHRS, CDR2 YFSETQ. This CDR3 contains 15 residues. The CDR3 DNA follows: TGCGCCAGCAGCTTGGTGGCGACAGGGATCTACGAGCAGTACTTC. It translates to CASSLVATGIYEQYF.

V is TRBV1 and J is TRBJ2-5; whether TRBD2, the table's D call, matches the DNA was not checked. TRBV1 is a pseudogene segment. This CDR3 comprises 17 residues. The CDR3 here is CTSSQKTPGLARETQYF. The CDR3 nucleotides read TGCACCAGCAGCCAAAAGACCCCGGGACTAGCTCGGGAGACCCAGTACTTC.

The genes are TRBV9 and TRBJ2-5; tentative D call: TRBD2 (6 bases). The V end lost 7 bases, the J end lost 2 bases, and 18 bases lay between the germline ends. Germline loops: CDR1 SGDLS, CDR2 YYNGEE. The CDR3 loop spans 15 amino acids. DNA for the CDR3: TGTGCCAGCTCGTACTCGGGCGGGACGCAAGAGACCCAGTACTTC. It codes for CASSYSGGTQETQYF. Full variable domain (remainder filled in from reference TRBV9 and TRBJ2-5): DSGVTQTPKHLITATGQRVTLRCSPRSGDLSVYWYQQSLDQGLQFLIQYYNGEERAKGNILERFSAQQFPDLHSELNLSSLELGDSALYFCASSYSGGTQETQYFGPGTRLLVL.

The chain joins TRBV10-3 to TRBJ2-1; TRBD1 aligns across 7 bases. Germline loops: CDR1 ENHRY, CDR2 SYGVKD. With V trimmed by 6 bases and J by 8 bases, 7 bases remained unmatched. The CDR3 spans 13 residues. The DNA of the CDR3 is TGTGCCATCAGCCAGGGGGTTTCGGATGAGCAGTTCTTC. It encodes CAISQGVSDEQFF.

The chain has TRBV7-9 and TRBJ1-5; maybe TRBD1 (5 bases). This CDR3 comprises 16 residues. V shed 1 base and J shed 6 bases, with 16 bases lying between them. CDR1 and CDR2 from the germline V gene are SEHNR and FQNEAQ (reference sequence). CDR3: CASSLVAGGKTQPQHF. The CDR3 coding sequence is TGTGCCAGCAGCTTAGTAGCGGGGGGAAAGACTCAGCCCCAGCATTTT.

The chain couples TRBV6-5 to TRBJ2-7; 9 positions agree with TRBD2. Germline CDR1 and CDR2: MNHEY and SVGAGI. The CDR3 covers 15 residues. V lost 6 bases, J lost 4 bases, and 10 bases stayed unmatched. CDR3 sequence reads: CASSPLRRGGYEQYF. The CDR3 nucleotides are TGTGCCAGCAGCCCTCTTAGGCGGGGGGGTTACGAGCAGTACTTC.

The chain joins TRBV2 to TRBJ2-3; 11 nucleotides line up with TRBD1. The CDR3 consists of 16 residues. Looked up from germline, CDR1 is SNHLY and CDR2 is FYNNEI. The V and J ends lost 5 bases and 5 bases, in that order; junction bases with no gene match: 9. The CDR3 loop reads CASSLRTGGEGDTQYF. CDR3 in DNA: TGTGCCAGCAGTCTCAGGACAGGGGGCGAGGGAGATACGCAGTATTTT.

V and J are TRBV6-6 and TRBJ1-1; TRBD1 is a possible D gene (6 bases). Germline V gives CDR1 MNHNY, CDR2 SVGAGI (reference sequence). The CDR3 has 15 amino acids. Trimming cost V 0 bases and J 7 bases, with 15 bases left between them. The CDR3 bases are TGTGCCAGCAGTTACTCGAGGCAGGGGAAAGATGAAGCTTTCTTT. As protein: CASSYSRQGKDEAFF.

This sequence joins TRBV2 and TRBJ2-3; 7 nucleotides match TRBD1. V lost 7 bases, J lost 2 bases, and 6 bases stayed unmatched. The germline CDR1 and CDR2 sequences are SNHLY and FYNNEI. The CDR3 extends over 14 amino acids. CDR3: CASIGQVNTDTQYF. CDR3 coding DNA: TGTGCCAGCATTGGACAGGTCAACACAGATACGCAGTATTTT.